This TCR beta chain comes out of a study of identifying expanded T cells in peripheral blood. Study-wide results and caveats: Over about two and four weeks, about 16.4 and 19 clones changed, versus approximately 1.1 between replicates. Variance in clone template counts between roughly two-week samples significantly increased with total template count across all healthy donors.

Method: immunoSEQ multiplex PCR; TCRdb's copy keeps in-frame clones and lacks some. The sample shows more than 65,000 clones, approximately 89% of them seen only once. Comment on this clone: Its target is unknown.

The germline gives CDR1 LGHNA, CDR2 YSLEER. V was clipped by 0 bases and J by 7 bases; unmatched bases: 9. The CDR3 spans 16 residues. No infections or other immune events were documented during collection. The chain carries TRBV4-3 and TRBJ2-1; TRBD2 aligns across 7 bases. The clonotype originates from a person aged 18 to 70 in good health. Sequencing used blood. This CDR3 reads CASSQERGGRGNEQFF. CDR3 nucleotides: TGCGCCAGCAGCCAAGAGAGGGGCGGGAGAGGGAATGAGCAGTTCTTC.